This passage covers 3 T cell receptor beta chains from one sample sequenced in a study of cytomegalovirus exposure and HLA in healthy donors (dated by TCRdb to about 2017). The library was built by means of the immunoSEQ multiplex PCR assay. A mixture of 60 forward primers for TCR Vbeta segments and 13 reverse primers for TCR Jbeta segments was used in the multiplex PCR. The table comes from immuneACCESS by way of TCRdb, which keeps in-frame sequences with V and J called. Part of the clones is missing from these tables; in studies checked, under half for an unresolved V gene and the rest for unknown reasons. In this sample the table shows 150,000 to 200,000 clones, 60% to 80% of which occur a single time. Roughly 6% of the sample lies in the top ten. The sample comprised PBMCs. The receptors stem from a man aged 40-50 years in good health and CMV-seropositive.

This clone was seen a single time. Other nucleotide sequences from this sample produce the same CDR3. This chain joins TRBV6-1 and TRBJ2-5; perhaps TRBD1 as D (6 bases). The CDR3 consists of 12 residues. Trimming cost V 3 bases and J 4 bases, with 6 bases left between them. Looked up from germline, CDR1 is MNHNS and CDR2 is SASEGT. The CDR3 loop is CASSDRGETQYF. CDR3 in DNA: TGTGCCAGCAGTGACAGGGGAGAGACCCAGTACTTC.

This sequence joins TRBV9 and TRBJ2-1; 8 positions agree with TRBD1. V shed 4 bases, J shed 11 bases, and the junction held 14 bases outside the gene matches. The CDR3 loop spans 15 amino acids. Germline CDR1 is SGDLS and CDR2 is YYNGEE. The CDR3 here is CASSRTPTGGEKQFF. The CDR3 region has the DNA TGTGCCAGCAGCCGAACACCCACAGGGGGTGAAAAGCAGTTCTTC.

This chain uses TRBV9 with TRBJ2-3, with D possibly TRBD2 on 6 matching bases. The CDR3 is made up of 16 amino acids. CDR1 is SGDLS, CDR2 YYNGEE, per germline. V lost 0 bases and J lost 1, with 12 bases in between. The CDR3, as DNA: TGTGCCAGCAGCGTAGGAACGGGAGCCGGCACAGATACGCAGTATTTT. Protein product: CASSVGTGAGTDTQYF.